These T cell receptor beta chains were read from a single sample in a study of blood T cell repertoires in COVID-19. The assay was immunoSEQ multiplex PCR, and TCRdb's table has in-frame clones only and misses some. In the table there are about 400,000 clones, roughly 86% of which are singletons. Material: peripheral blood. Source of these receptors: a human donor in a cohort sampled during active COVID-19. CDR3s include the opening cysteine and the closing phenylalanine or tryptophan. D genes are given only for firm matches. For some rows the clone size is stated as once, few or many, or as a class when expanded; others skip it.

clone size | J gene | D gene | V gene | CDR3 DNA | CDR3 protein
NA | TRBJ1-2 | NA | TRBV12-3/TRBV12-4 | TGTGCCAGCAGTTTGACAGCTGGCTACACCTTC | CASSLTAGYTF
few | TRBJ2-1 | TRBD2 | TRBV18 | TGTGCCAGCTTGGCCGGGGGGGAAGATAATGAGCAGTTCTTC | CASLAGGEDNEQFF
NA | TRBJ1-3 | TRBD1 | TRBV7-6 | TGTGCCAGCAGCTACCAGGGAACAGGGGGTGAGGGAAACACCATATATTTT | CASSYQGTGGEGNTIYF
NA | TRBJ2-7 | NA | TRBV2 | TGTGCCAGCAGACGGGGCGGGGGCCCGGTCGAGCAGTACTTC | CASRRGGGPVEQYF
NA | TRBJ1-2 | NA | TRBV28 | TGTGCCAGCAGTTGGGAGGACGGCAACTATGGCTACACCTTC | CASSWEDGNYGYTF
few | TRBJ1-2 | NA | TRBV6-5 | TGTGCCAGCACTTCAGGGCAGGACACCCTCTATGGCTACACCTTC | CASTSGQDTLYGYTF
NA | TRBJ1-1 | NA | TRBV21-1 | TGTGCCAGCAGCATCCGGGACAGGGATTTTAACACTGAAGCTTTCTTT | CASSIRDRDFNTEAFF
NA | TRBJ2-3 | NA | TRBV5-1 | TGCGCCAGCAGCTGGGACTTAGATACGCAGTATTTT | CASSWDLDTQYF
NA | TRBJ2-2 | TRBD1 | TRBV19 | TGTGCCAGTAGTCCGAAAGAGCCAGGGGGCTTTGGCACCGGGGAGCTGTTTTTT | CASSPKEPGGFGTGELFF
NA | TRBJ1-5 | NA | TRBV7-8 | TGTGCCAGCAGCTCCGGACTTATTGGAAGCAATCAGCCCCAGCATTTT | CASSSGLIGSNQPQHF
NA | TRBJ2-7 | NA | TRBV25-1 | TGTGCCAGCAGTGAAGACGGGAAGAACTACGAGCAGTACTTC | CASSEDGKNYEQYF
NA | TRBJ1-1 | TRBD1 | TRBV5-1 | TGCGCCAGCAGCTTGTACAGGGGGCGAACTGAAGCTTTCTTT | CASSLYRGRTEAFF
NA | TRBJ2-6 | TRBD1 | TRBV25-1 | TGTGCCAGCAGTGAAACCCTCAGGGGGCCTGGGGCCAACGTCCTGACTTTC | CASSETLRGPGANVLTF
NA | TRBJ2-3 | TRBD2 | TRBV11-3 | TGTGCCAGCAGCTTAGGAGCGGGAGAAACAGATACGCAGTATTTT | CASSLGAGETDTQYF
once | TRBJ1-1 | NA | TRBV6-5 | TGTGCCAGCAAGCAGCAGGGAAGGGCTGAAGCTTTCTTT | CASKQQGRAEAFF
NA | TRBJ1-5 | NA | TRBV7-2 | TGTGCCAGCAGCTTGATGGGGCGCGATCAGCCCCAGCATTTT | CASSLMGRDQPQHF
NA | TRBJ2-6 | NA | TRBV14 | TGTGCCAGCAGCTACAGGGTCGTTCGGATTGGGGATGGGGCCAACGTCCTGACTTTC | CASSYRVVRIGDGANVLTF
NA | TRBJ2-7 | NA | TRBV11-2 | TGTGCCAGCAGCTTATCCAGCCAGCGGAACGAGCAGTACTTC | CASSLSSQRNEQYF